This T cell receptor beta chain was found in a study of CD8 T cells in Susac syndrome. Study information: Patients with Susac syndrome were therapy-naive, on corticosteroids, or on intravenous immunoglobulin alone at blood draw.

Details on this clonotype: Its antigen is unknown.

Isolation of CD8+ and CD4+ T cells was performed negatively, whereas enrichment of TEMRA cells was done by FACS. This CDR3 has 15 residues. Deletions cut 4 bases from V and 1 base from J, with 11 bases between. Germline loops: CDR1 SGDLS, CDR2 YYNGEE. General study results and limits: CD8+ clones in Susac expanded most in TEMRA cells and active patients.

Random hexamers were used to reverse transcribe about 0.5 to 1 ug of RNA. Multiplex PCR with immunoSEQ amplified the TCR beta CDR3 across 54 Vbeta and 13 Jbeta. TCRdb redid the calling of the immunoSEQ multiplex PCR reads with MiXCR, one entry per CDR3 protein. The sample has about 100,000 distinct CDR3 sequences; 95% are singletons. The receptor was derived from a human donor with Susac syndrome. The rearrangement links TRBV9 to TRBJ2-2, with D perhaps TRBD1 (6 bases). The sample comprised CD8+ T cells from PBMCs. CDR3 in DNA: TGTGCCAGCAGCTCGCAGACAGGGAACACCGGGGAGCTGTTTTTT. Amino acids: CASSSQTGNTGELFF.